This T cell receptor (beta chain) was sequenced during a study of T cells after yellow fever vaccination. Study conclusions and caveats: Post-booster reappearance was seen for most primary-vaccination clones (about 96% CD4, roughly 88% CD8).

In the case of this clonotype: Its antigen is as yet unknown.

TCRdb itself ran the 5' RACE reads through MiXCR, one entry per CDR3 protein. The table has 95,000 to 150,000 distinct CDR3 sequences, almost 9% seen once. Germline values: CDR1 SEHNR, CDR2 FQNEAQ (reference sequence). This CDR3 has 15 amino acids. J gave up 0 bases and V 4 bases, and 5 bases lay outside the gene matches. The TCR originated in a man aged 18 to 29 who received the YFV17D yellow fever vaccine. The V gene is TRBV7-9, the J gene TRBJ1-2; TRBD1 matches at 7 bases. The sample consisted of CD8+ T cells sorted from PBMCs, taken on the day of the yellow fever booster vaccination. The CDR3 loop reads CASSSGQLANYGYTF. In nucleotides, the CDR3 is TGTGCCAGCAGCTCGGGACAGTTAGCTAACTATGGCTACACCTTC.